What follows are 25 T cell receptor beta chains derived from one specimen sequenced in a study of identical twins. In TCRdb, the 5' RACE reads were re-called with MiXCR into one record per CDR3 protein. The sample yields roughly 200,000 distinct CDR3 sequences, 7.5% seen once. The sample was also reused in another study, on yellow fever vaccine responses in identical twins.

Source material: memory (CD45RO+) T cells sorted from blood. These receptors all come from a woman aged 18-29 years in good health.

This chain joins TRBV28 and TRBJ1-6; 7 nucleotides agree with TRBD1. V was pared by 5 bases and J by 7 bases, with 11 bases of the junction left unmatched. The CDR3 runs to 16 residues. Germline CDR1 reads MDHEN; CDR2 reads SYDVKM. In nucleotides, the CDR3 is TGTGCCAGCAGTCTAAACACAGGGGTTTCCAATTCACCCCTCCACTTT. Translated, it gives CASSLNTGVSNSPLHF.

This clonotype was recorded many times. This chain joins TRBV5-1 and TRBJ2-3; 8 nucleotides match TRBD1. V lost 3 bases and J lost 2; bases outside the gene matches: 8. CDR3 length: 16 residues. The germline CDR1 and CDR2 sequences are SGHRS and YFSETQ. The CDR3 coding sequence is TGCGCCAGCAGCTCAAGACAGGGGACAAACACAGATACGCAGTATTTT. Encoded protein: CASSSRQGTNTDTQYF.

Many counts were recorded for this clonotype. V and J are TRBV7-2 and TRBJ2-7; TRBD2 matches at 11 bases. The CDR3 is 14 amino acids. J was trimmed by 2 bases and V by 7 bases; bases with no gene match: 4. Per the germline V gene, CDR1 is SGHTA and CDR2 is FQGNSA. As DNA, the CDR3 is TGTGCCAGCATAGGACTAGCGGGCCCCTACGAGCAGTACTTC. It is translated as CASIGLAGPYEQYF.

Here the CDR3 DNA reads TGTGCCAGGAACCTCGACGGGGGAAATAATTCACCCCTCCACTTT. Its translation is CARNLDGGNNSPLHF. V usage is TRBV6-4 and J usage is TRBJ1-6, with TRBD1 as a possible D gene (5 bases). V was clipped by 9 bases and J by 5 bases, with 17 bases between them. Per the germline V gene, CDR1 is MRHNA and CDR2 is SNTAGT. This CDR3 comprises 15 residues.

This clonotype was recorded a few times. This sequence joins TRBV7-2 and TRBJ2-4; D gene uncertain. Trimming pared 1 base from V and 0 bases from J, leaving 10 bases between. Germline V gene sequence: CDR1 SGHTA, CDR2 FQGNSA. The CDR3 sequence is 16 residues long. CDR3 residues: CASSLVAGLAKNIQYF. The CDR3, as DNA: TGTGCCAGCAGCTTAGTCGCCGGTCTAGCCAAAAACATTCAGTACTTC. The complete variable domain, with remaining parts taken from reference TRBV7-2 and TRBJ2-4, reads GAGVSQSPSNKVTEKGKDVELRCDPISGHTALYWYRQSLGQGLEFLIYFQGNSAPDKSGLPSDRFSAERTGGSVSTLTIQRTQQEDSAVYLCASSLVAGLAKNIQYFGAGTRLSVL.

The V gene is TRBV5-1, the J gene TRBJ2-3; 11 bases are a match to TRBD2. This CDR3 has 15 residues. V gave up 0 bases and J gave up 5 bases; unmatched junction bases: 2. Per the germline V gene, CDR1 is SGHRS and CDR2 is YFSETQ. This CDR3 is CASSLVAGGQDTQYF. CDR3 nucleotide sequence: TGCGCCAGCAGCTTGGTAGCGGGGGGGCAAGATACGCAGTATTTT. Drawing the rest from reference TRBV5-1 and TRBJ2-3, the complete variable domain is KAGVTQTPRYLIKTRGQQVTLSCSPISGHRSVSWYQQTPGQGLQFLFEYFSETQRNKGNFPGRFSGRQFSNSRSEMNVSTLELGDSALYLCASSLVAGGQDTQYFGPGTRLTVL.

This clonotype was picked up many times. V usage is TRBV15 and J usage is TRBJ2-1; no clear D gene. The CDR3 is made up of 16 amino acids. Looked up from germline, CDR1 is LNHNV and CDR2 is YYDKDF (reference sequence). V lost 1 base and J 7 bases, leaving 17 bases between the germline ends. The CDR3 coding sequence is TGTGCCACCAGCAGAGCCCCTCTGGAGAGTGGAAATGAGCAGTTCTTC. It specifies CATSRAPLESGNEQFF.

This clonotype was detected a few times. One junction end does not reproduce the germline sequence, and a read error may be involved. CDR3 nucleotide sequence: TGTGCCAGCAGCAAAAGCGGGGCAGGCTACAGTGAGCAGTTCTTC. Protein product: CASSKSGAGYSEQFF. The genes are TRBV6-2 or TRBV6-3 and TRBJ2-1, with 7 bases lining up with TRBD2. This CDR3 spans 15 amino acids. CDR1 is MNHEY and CDR2 is SVGEGT in the germline V gene.

The DNA of the CDR3 is TGTGCCAGCAGCCAAACAGGGACCTACGAGCAGTACTTC. Amino acids: CASSQTGTYEQYF. This chain connects TRBV3-1 to TRBJ2-7; tentative D call: TRBD1 (6 bases). Trimming left V 2 bases short and J 2 bases short, with 7 bases between. Germline CDR1 reads LGHDT; CDR2 reads YNNKEL (reference sequence). The CDR3 spans 13 residues.

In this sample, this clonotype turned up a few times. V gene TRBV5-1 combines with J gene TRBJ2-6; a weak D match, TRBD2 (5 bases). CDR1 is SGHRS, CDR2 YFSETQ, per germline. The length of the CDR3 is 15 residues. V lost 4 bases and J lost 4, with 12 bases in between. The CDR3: CASSARTGGANVLTF. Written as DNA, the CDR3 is TGCGCCAGCAGCGCCCGGACTGGGGGGGCCAACGTCCTGACTTTC.

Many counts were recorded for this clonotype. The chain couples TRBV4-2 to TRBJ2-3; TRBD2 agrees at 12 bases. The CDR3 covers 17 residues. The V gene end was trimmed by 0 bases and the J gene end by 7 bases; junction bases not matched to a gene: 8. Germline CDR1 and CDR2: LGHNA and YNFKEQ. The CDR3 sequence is CASSQDQLAGGSYTQYF. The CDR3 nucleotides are TGTGCCAGCAGCCAAGATCAACTAGCGGGGGGTTCCTATACGCAGTATTTT.

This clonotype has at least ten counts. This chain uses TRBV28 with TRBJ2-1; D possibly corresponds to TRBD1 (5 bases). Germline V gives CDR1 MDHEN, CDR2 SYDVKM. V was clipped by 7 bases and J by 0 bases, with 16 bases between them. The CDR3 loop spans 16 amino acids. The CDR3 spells CASTERGGVSYNEQFF. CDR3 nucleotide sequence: TGTGCCAGCACCGAAAGGGGCGGAGTCTCCTACAATGAGCAGTTCTTC.

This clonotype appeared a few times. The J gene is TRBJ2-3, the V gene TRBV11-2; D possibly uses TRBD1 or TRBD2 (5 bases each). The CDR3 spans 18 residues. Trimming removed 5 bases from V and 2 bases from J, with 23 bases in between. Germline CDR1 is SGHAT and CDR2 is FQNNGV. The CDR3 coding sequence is TGTGCCAGCAGCCAGGCCGCCATCGGGACCCCTAACACAGATACGCAGTATTTT. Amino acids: CASSQAAIGTPNTDTQYF. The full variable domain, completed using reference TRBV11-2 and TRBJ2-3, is EAGVAQSPRYKIIEKRQSVAFWCNPISGHATLYWYQQILGQGPKLLIQFQNNGVVDDSQLPKDRFSAERLKGVDSTLKIQPAKLEDSAVYLCASSQAAIGTPNTDTQYFGPGTRLTVL.

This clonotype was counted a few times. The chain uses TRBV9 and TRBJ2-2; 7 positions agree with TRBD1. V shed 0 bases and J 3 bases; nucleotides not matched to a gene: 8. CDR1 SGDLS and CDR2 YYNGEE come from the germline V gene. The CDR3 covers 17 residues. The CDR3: CASSVGPRGKDTGELFF. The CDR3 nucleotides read TGTGCCAGCAGCGTAGGTCCCAGGGGGAAGGACACCGGGGAGCTGTTTTTT.

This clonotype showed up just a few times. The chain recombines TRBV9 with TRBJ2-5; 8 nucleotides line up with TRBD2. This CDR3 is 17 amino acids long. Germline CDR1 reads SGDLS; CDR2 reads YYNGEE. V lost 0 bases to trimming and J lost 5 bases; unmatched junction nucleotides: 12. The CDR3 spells CASSVGRGGGTPETQYF. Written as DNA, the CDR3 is TGTGCCAGCAGCGTAGGTCGGGGGGGAGGCACCCCCGAGACCCAGTACTTC. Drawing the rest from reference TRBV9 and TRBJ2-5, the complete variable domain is DSGVTQTPKHLITATGQRVTLRCSPRSGDLSVYWYQQSLDQGLQFLIQYYNGEERAKGNILERFSAQQFPDLHSELNLSSLELGDSALYFCASSVGRGGGTPETQYFGPGTRLLVL.

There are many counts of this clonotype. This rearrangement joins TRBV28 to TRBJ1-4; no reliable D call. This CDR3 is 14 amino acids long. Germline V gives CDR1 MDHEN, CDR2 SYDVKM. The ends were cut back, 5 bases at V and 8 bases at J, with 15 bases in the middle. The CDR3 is CASSPGGFREKLFF. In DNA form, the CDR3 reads TGTGCCAGCAGTCCTGGAGGTTTTAGGGAAAAACTGTTTTTT.

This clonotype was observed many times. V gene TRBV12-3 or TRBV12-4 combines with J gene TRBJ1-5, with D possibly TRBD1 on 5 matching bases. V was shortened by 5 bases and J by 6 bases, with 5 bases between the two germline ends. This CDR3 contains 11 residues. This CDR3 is CASSGGQPQHF. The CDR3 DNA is TGTGCCAGCAGTGGGGGTCAGCCCCAGCATTTT.

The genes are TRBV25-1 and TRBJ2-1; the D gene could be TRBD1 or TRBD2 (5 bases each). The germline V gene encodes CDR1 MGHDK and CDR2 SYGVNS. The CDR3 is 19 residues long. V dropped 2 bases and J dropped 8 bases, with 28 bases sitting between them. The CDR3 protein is CASSEHPSASGPKYHEQFF. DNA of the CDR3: TGTGCCAGCAGTGAACATCCCTCGGCTTCGGGGCCTAAGTACCATGAGCAGTTCTTC.

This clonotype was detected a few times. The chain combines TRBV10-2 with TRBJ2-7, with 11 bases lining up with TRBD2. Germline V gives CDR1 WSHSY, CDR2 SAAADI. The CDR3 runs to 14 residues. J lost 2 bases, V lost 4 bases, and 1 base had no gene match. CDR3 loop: CASSGLAGTYEQYF. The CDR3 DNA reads TGCGCCAGCAGTGGACTAGCGGGGACCTACGAGCAGTACTTC.

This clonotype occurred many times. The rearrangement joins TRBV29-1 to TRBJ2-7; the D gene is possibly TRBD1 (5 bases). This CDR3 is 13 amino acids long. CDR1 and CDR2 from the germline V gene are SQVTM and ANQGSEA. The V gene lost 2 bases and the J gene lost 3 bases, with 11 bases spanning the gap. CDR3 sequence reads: CSVETGPNYEQYF. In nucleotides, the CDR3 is TGCAGCGTTGAAACAGGACCTAACTACGAGCAGTACTTC.

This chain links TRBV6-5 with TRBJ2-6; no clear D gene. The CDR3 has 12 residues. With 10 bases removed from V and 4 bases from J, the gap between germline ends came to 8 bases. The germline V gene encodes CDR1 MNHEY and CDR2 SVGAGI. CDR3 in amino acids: CATSAGANVLTF. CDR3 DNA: TGTGCCACCTCAGCCGGGGCCAACGTCCTGACTTTC.

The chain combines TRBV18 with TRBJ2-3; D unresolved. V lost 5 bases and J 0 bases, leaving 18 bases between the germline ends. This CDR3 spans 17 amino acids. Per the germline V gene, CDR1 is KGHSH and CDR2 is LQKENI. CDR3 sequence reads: CASSFTVPGLSTDTQYF. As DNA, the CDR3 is TGTGCCAGCTCATTCACGGTTCCGGGTTTGAGCACAGATACGCAGTATTTT.

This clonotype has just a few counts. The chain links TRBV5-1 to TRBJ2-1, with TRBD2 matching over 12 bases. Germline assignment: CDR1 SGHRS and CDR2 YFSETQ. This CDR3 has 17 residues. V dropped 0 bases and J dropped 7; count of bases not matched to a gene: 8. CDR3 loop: CASSLEASGRARNEQFF. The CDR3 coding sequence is TGCGCCAGCAGCTTGGAGGCTAGCGGGAGGGCCCGGAATGAGCAGTTCTTC.

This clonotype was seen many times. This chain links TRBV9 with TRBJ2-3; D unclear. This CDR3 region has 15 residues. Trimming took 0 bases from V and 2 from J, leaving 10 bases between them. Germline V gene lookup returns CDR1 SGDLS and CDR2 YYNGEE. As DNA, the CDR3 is TGTGCCAGCAGCGTAGGTGGGCATAACACAGATACGCAGTATTTT. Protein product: CASSVGGHNTDTQYF.

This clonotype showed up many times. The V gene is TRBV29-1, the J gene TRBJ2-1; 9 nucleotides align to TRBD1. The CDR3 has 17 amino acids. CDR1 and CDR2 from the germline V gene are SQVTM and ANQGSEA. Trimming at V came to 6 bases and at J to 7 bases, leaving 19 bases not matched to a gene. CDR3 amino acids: CSVPGGGWTGAENEQFF. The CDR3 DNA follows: TGCAGCGTCCCCGGCGGGGGATGGACAGGGGCCGAGAATGAGCAGTTCTTC.